This TCR beta chain was documented in a study of blood T cell repertoires in COVID-19. Sequencing used immunoSEQ multiplex PCR; TCRdb keeps in-frame clones, though not all of them. The sample records a few hundred thousand clones, around 86% being singletons. This CDR3 contains 14 residues. Trimming left V 5 bases short and J 1 base short, with 11 bases between. Germline lookup yields CDR1 KGHSH and CDR2 LQKENI. The source of this sequence is a woman aged 50 to 65 who had recovered from COVID-19. Sequenced: PBMCs or T cells enriched from blood (not recorded which). The rearrangement links TRBV18 to TRBJ1-1; the D is unclear. The CDR3 here is CASSFQAQNTEAFF. The CDR3 nucleotides read TGTGCCAGCTCATTTCAAGCTCAGAACACTGAAGCTTTCTTT. Drawing the rest from reference TRBV18 and TRBJ1-1, the complete variable domain is NAGVMQNPRHLVRRRGQEARLRCSPMKGHSHVYWYRQLPEEGLKFMVYLQKENIIDESGMPKERFSAEFPKEGPSILRIQQVVRGDSAAYFCASSFQAQNTEAFFGQGTRLTVV.